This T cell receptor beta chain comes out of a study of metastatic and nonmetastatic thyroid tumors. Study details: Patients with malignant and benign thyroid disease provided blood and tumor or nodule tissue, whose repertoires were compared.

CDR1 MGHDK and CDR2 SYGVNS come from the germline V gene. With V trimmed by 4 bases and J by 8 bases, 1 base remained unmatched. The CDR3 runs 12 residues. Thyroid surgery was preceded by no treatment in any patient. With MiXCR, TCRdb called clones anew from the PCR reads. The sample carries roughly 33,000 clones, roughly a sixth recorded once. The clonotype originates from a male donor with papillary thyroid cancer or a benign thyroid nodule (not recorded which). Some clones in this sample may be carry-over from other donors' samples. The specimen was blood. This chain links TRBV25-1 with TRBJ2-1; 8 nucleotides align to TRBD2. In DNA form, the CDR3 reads TGTGCCAGCAGTGCGACTAGCGATGAGCAGTTCTTC. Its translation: CASSATSDEQFF. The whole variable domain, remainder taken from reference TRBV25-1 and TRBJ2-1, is EADIYQTPRYLVIGTGKKITLECSQTMGHDKMYWYQQDPGMELHLIHYSYGVNSTEKGDLSSESTVSRIRTEHFPLTLESARPSHTSQYLCASSATSDEQFFGPGTRLTVL.